Listed here are 22 T cell receptor beta chains from one sample, sequenced in a study of CD8 T cells in ankylosing spondylitis. One entry per CDR3 protein results from TCRdb running MiXCR on the 5' RACE reads. The profile shows roughly 280,000 distinct CDR3 sequences, 20% of them singletons. Sequenced sample: blood, either unsorted or a sorted T cell fraction (not recorded which). These receptors originate from a male donor with ankylosing spondylitis or in good health (not recorded which).

The chain uses TRBV28 and TRBJ2-1, with D possibly being TRBD2 (5 bases). The length of the CDR3 is 16 residues. The germline gives CDR1 MDHEN, CDR2 SYDVKM. V was trimmed by 0 bases and J by 0 bases, leaving 9 bases between them. CDR3 sequence: CASSLWAGPSYNEQFF. CDR3 bases: TGTGCCAGCAGTTTATGGGCGGGTCCCTCCTACAATGAGCAGTTCTTC.

This clonotype was picked up a small number of times. The V call is TRBV20-1, the J call TRBJ2-7; TRBD1 agrees at 7 bases. The CDR3 has 11 residues. Germline-derived CDR1 and CDR2 are DFQATT and SNEGSKA (reference sequence). The V segment lost 4 bases and the J segment 6 bases; nucleotides outside the gene matches: 3. DNA of the CDR3: TGCAGTGCTACTACAGGGGCCGAGCAGTACGTC. Protein: CSATTGAEQYV.

In this sample, this clonotype turned up a few times. The chain uses TRBV20-1 and TRBJ1-5; 8 bases are a match to TRBD1. V lost 5 bases to trimming and J lost 2 bases; unmatched junction nucleotides: 8. The germline gives CDR1 DFQATT, CDR2 SNEGSKA (reference sequence). This CDR3 spans 15 amino acids. The CDR3 is CSARPVGQGNQPQHF. The CDR3 nucleotides are TGCAGTGCTCGGCCGGTGGGACAGGGCAATCAGCCCCAGCATTTT.

The rearrangement uses TRBV12-3 or TRBV12-4 and TRBJ2-7; possibly TRBD1 or TRBD2 for D (6 bases each). This CDR3 comprises 14 residues. Trimming removed 4 bases at V and 3 bases at J, with 13 bases between. CDR3 DNA sequence: TGTGCCAGCAGTTATGGAGGGGGAGACTACGAGCAGTACGTC. This codes for CASSYGGGDYEQYV.

This rearrangement joins TRBV12-3 or TRBV12-4 to TRBJ2-5; D is perhaps TRBD1 or TRBD2 (5 bases each). The CDR3 totals 14 residues. Trimming left V 6 bases short and J 6 bases short, with 17 bases between. CDR3 in amino acids: CASSLSGGEKTQYF. The CDR3 coding sequence is TGTGCCAGCAGCCTGTCTGGGGGTGAAAAGACCCAGTACTTC.

This clonotype was detected only a few times. This sequence joins TRBV24-1 and TRBJ2-2; a possible D gene is TRBD1 (6 bases). The germline V gene has CDR1 KGHDR and CDR2 SFDVKD. V was shortened by 2 bases and J by 2 bases, with 11 bases between the two germline ends. The CDR3 is made up of 16 amino acids. The DNA of the CDR3 is TGTGCCACCAGTGATTCGAGACAGGTCAACACCGGGGAGCTGTTTTTT. Its translation is CATSDSRQVNTGELFF.

This clonotype has more than one count but fewer than ten. The chain carries TRBV28 and TRBJ2-5, with 7 bases identical to TRBD2. V lost 8 bases, J lost 4 bases, and 4 bases stayed unmatched. The CDR3 is 12 amino acids. The germline gives CDR1 MDHEN, CDR2 SYDVKM. CDR3 sequence reads: CASGLVGETQYF. The CDR3 nucleotides are TGTGCCAGCGGACTAGTGGGAGAGACCCAGTACTTC.

The CDR3: CASSQDRGPNQPQHF. As DNA, the CDR3 is TGTGCCAGCAGCCAAGACAGGGGCCCCAATCAGCCCCAGCATTTT. This chain uses TRBV3-1 with TRBJ1-5; D is perhaps TRBD1 (6 bases). Trimming shortened V by 0 bases and J by 3 bases, and 9 bases separated the two germline ends. The CDR3 contains 15 residues. The germline CDR1 and CDR2 sequences are LGHDT and YNNKEL (reference sequence).

The gene calls are TRBV7-9 and TRBJ1-5; possible D gene TRBD1, 6 bases. Trimming shortened V by 4 bases and J by 1 base, and 11 bases separated the two germline ends. This CDR3 has 15 residues. CDR1 SEHNR and CDR2 FQNEAQ come from the germline V gene (reference sequence). Here the CDR3 DNA reads TGTGCCAGCAGCTCCACAGGGTTAAGCAATCAGCCCCAGCATTTT. Protein: CASSSTGLSNQPQHF.

The chain employs TRBV5-1 and TRBJ2-1; D remains unclear. Germline assignment: CDR1 SGHRS and CDR2 YFSETQ. The germline V and J ends were trimmed by 0 bases and 8 bases, with 12 bases remaining between them. This CDR3 has 14 residues. The DNA for the CDR3 is TGCGCCAGCAGCTTGGGCCCAACAAGAGATGAGCAGTTCTTC. Amino acid sequence: CASSLGPTRDEQFF. Based on the CDR3 plus reference TRBV5-1 and TRBJ2-1, the full variable domain is KAGVTQTPRYLIKTRGQQVTLSCSPISGHRSVSWYQQTPGQGLQFLFEYFSETQRNKGNFPGRFSGRQFSNSRSEMNVSTLELGDSALYLCASSLGPTRDEQFFGPGTRLTVL.

A few counts support this clonotype. The chain joins TRBV9 to TRBJ2-3, with D unclear. Germline V gene data show CDR1 as SGDLS and CDR2 as YYNGEE. V gave up 0 bases and J gave up 6 bases, with 11 bases separating them. The CDR3 totals 14 residues. The CDR3 nucleotides are TGTGCCAGCAGCGTAGCTGGGTCTTCGGATACGCAGTATTTT. It yields the protein CASSVAGSSDTQYF.

There are many counts of this clonotype. The chain is built from TRBV16 and TRBJ2-3; tentative D call: TRBD2 (5 bases). CDR1 and CDR2 from the germline V gene are KGHSY and FQNENV. V was pared by 4 bases and J by 6 bases, with 8 bases between. The CDR3 spans 12 residues. The CDR3 loop is CASSPGLDTQYF. The CDR3, as DNA: TGTGCCAGCAGCCCCGGACTTGATACGCAGTATTTT.

This clonotype came up a few times. A read error may produce the germline difference seen at one junction end. This chain connects TRBV7-7 to TRBJ2-1; D unresolved. The CDR3 loop spans 13 amino acids. CDR1 is SSHAT and CDR2 is FNYEAQ in the germline V gene (reference sequence). CDR3 nucleotide sequence: TGTGTCAGCAGCCAAAATAGGGACAATGAGCAGTTCTTC. Residues: CVSSQNRDNEQFF.

This clonotype was recorded at least ten times. A junction end diverges from the germline sequence, so it may reflect a read error. CDR3 in amino acids: CASSSGNTGELFF. Here the CDR3 DNA reads TGTGCCAGCAGTTCAGGAAACACCGGGGAGCTGTTTTTT. This chain links TRBV5-1 with TRBJ2-2; D remains ambiguous. From germline, CDR1 is SGHRS and CDR2 YFSETQ. The CDR3 runs to 13 residues.

The chain couples TRBV6-5 to TRBJ1-2; 7 nucleotides align to TRBD1. V lost 2 bases to trimming and J lost 7 bases; unmatched junction nucleotides: 10. This CDR3 has 15 residues. CDR1 and CDR2 from the germline V gene are MNHEY and SVGAGI. CDR3: CASSYRTDRRGGYTF. The CDR3 nucleotides are TGTGCCAGCAGTTACCGGACGGACAGGAGGGGTGGCTACACCTTC.

The chain couples TRBV5-1 to TRBJ2-7, with 7 bases that match TRBD1. The CDR3 covers 14 residues. Germline CDR1 and CDR2: SGHRS and YFSETQ. V lost 1 base, J lost 3 bases, and 4 bases stayed unmatched. The CDR3 coding sequence is TGCGCCAGCAGCTTGACAGGGGTAGGCTACGAGCAGTACGTC. This translates into CASSLTGVGYEQYV.

This clonotype was seen only a few times. The rearrangement joins TRBV28 to TRBJ2-3; 7 bases fit TRBD1. CDR3 length: 14 residues. Germline CDR1 reads MDHEN; CDR2 reads SYDVKM. V was clipped by 2 bases and J by 2 bases; unmatched bases: 1. For the CDR3, the DNA is TGTGCCAGCAGTTTAAGGGGGCTCACAGATACGCAGTATTTT. Protein: CASSLRGLTDTQYF.

This clonotype was recorded a few times. This chain links TRBV11-1 with TRBJ2-3; D not resolved. The V gene's germline CDR1 is SGHAT and CDR2 FQDESV (reference sequence). The CDR3 runs 13 residues. Trimming took 5 bases from V and 3 from J, leaving 9 bases between them. The CDR3 sequence: CASSRRRTDTQYF. CDR3 DNA sequence: TGTGCCAGCAGCCGACGACGGACAGATACGCAGTATTTT.

This chain joins TRBV6-5 and TRBJ2-1; 7 nucleotides line up with TRBD2. V was clipped by 7 bases and J by 14 bases; unmatched bases: 11. Germline V lookup: CDR1 MNHEY, CDR2 SVGAGI. The CDR3 runs 12 residues. Here the CDR3 DNA reads TGTGCCAGCATAGCTTTGGGCGGGAGTAAGTTCTTC. Its protein is CASIALGGSKFF.

J is TRBJ1-2 and V is TRBV5-1; 8 bases are a match to TRBD1. Germline trimming cut 4 bases from V and 8 bases from J; bases unmatched to any gene: 13. CDR1 is SGHRS, CDR2 YFSETQ, per germline. This CDR3 has 15 residues. For the CDR3, the DNA is TGCGCCAGCAGCCTCATGACAGGGGAGGTACGAGGCTACACCTTC. Its translation: CASSLMTGEVRGYTF.

The chain uses TRBV29-1 and TRBJ2-2; D not resolved. CDR1 is SQVTM, CDR2 ANQGSEA, per germline. This CDR3 has 12 amino acids. V was shortened by 3 bases and J by 4 bases, with 6 bases between the two germline ends. The DNA of the CDR3 is TGCAGCGTTGATTTTAGCACCGGGGAGCTGTTTTTT. As protein: CSVDFSTGELFF.

The chain is built from TRBV29-1 and TRBJ1-1; a weak D match, TRBD1 (6 bases). V was shortened by 5 bases and J by 4 bases, with 17 bases between the two germline ends. The CDR3 runs to 14 residues. Germline CDR1 is SQVTM and CDR2 is ANQGSEA. As DNA, the CDR3 is TGCAGCGTTAGTTCTCAACGGGACACCACTGAAGCTTTCTTT. Translating it yields CSVSSQRDTTEAFF.